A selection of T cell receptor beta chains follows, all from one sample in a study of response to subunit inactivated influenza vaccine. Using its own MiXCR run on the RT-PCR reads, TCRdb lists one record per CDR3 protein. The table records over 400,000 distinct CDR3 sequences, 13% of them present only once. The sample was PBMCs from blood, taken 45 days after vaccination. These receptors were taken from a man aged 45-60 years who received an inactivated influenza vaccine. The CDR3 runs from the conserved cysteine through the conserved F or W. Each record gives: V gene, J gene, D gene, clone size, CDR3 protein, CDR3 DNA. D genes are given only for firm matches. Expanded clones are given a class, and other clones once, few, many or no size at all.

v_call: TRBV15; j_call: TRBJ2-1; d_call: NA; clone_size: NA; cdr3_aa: CATSRDLLPGANEQFF; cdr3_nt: TGTGCCACCAGCAGGGATCTCCTTCCGGGGGCGAATGAGCAGTTCTTC
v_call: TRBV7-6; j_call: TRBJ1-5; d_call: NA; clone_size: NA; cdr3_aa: CASSFDLQSQPQHF; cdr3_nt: TGTGCCAGCAGCTTCGACTTACAATCTCAGCCCCAGCATTTT
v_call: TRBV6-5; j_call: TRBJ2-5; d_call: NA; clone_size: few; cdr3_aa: CASGEFETQYF; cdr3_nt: TGTGCCAGCGGGGAGTTTGAGACCCAGTACTTC
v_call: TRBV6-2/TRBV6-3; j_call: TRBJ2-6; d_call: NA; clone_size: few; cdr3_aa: CASSYSSLANVLTF; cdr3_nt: TGTGCCAGCAGTTACTCTAGCTTGGCAAACGTCCTGACTTTC
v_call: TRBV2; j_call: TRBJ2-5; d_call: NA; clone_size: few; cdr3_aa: CASSEALPLGPKETQYF; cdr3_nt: TGTGCCAGCAGTGAAGCGCTTCCTTTGGGGCCAAAAGAGACCCAGTACTTC
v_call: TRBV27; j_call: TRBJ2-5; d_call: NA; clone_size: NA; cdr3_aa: CASSETSGIGTQYF; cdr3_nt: TGTGCCAGCAGTGAAACCTCGGGGATCGGGACCCAGTACTTC
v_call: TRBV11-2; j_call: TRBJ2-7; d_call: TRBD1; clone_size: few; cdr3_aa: CASSLPGTGFYEQYF; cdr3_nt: TGTGCCAGCAGCCTTCCAGGGACAGGGTTCTACGAGCAGTACTTC
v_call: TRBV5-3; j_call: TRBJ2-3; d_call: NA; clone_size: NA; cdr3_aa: CASSPGFSTDTQYF; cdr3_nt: TGTGCCAGCAGCCCTGGGTTTAGCACAGATACGCAGTATTTT
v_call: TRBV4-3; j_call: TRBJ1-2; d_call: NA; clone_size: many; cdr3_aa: CASSRSDGSYGYTF; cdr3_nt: TGCGCCAGCAGCCGCAGCGACGGGAGCTATGGCTACACCTTC
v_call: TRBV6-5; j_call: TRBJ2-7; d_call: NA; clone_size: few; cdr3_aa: CASSYEPGFSYEQYF; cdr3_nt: TGTGCCAGCAGTTACGAGCCAGGTTTCTCCTACGAGCAGTACTTC
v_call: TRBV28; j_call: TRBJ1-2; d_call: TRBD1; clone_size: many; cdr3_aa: CASIQGTYGYTF; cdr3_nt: TGTGCCAGCATACAGGGGACCTATGGCTACACCTTC
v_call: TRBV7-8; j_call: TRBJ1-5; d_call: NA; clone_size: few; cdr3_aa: CASSLARGYNQPQHF; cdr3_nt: TGTGCCAGCAGCTTAGCGCGAGGGTACAATCAGCCCCAGCATTTT
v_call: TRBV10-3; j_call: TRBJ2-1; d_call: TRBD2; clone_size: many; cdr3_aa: CAISEHAGTSGSNEQFF; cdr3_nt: TGTGCCATCAGTGAACACGCCGGGACTAGCGGGAGCAATGAGCAGTTCTTC
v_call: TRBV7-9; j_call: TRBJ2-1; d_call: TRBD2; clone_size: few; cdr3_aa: CAYSSGGYNEQFF; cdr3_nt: TGTGCCTATTCTAGCGGGGGCTACAATGAGCAGTTCTTC
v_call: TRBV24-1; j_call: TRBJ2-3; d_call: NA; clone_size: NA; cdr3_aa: CATSGVGGPDTQYF; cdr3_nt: TGTGCCACCAGTGGAGTGGGGGGCCCAGATACGCAGTATTTT
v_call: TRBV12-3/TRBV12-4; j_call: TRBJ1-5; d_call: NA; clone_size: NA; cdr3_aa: CASSLTYQPQHF; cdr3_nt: TGTGCCAGCAGTTTAACCTATCAGCCCCAGCATTTT
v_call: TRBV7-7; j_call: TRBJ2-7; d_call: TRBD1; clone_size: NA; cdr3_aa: CASSLSAGGSYEQYF; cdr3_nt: TGTGCCAGCAGCTTATCTGCAGGGGGCTCCTACGAGCAGTACTTC
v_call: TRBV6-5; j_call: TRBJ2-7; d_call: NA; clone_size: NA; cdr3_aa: CASSSIRGSYEQYF; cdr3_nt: TGTGCCAGCAGTTCTATCAGGGGTTCCTACGAGCAGTACTTC
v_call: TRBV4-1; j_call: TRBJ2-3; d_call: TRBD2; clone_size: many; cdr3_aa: CASSQSGAGVGDTQYF; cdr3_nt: TGCGCCAGCAGCCAAAGTGGAGCGGGGGTCGGGGATACGCAGTATTTT
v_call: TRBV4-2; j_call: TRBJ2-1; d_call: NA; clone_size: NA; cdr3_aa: CASSQDNQGGGNEQFF; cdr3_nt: TGTGCCAGCAGCCAAGACAATCAGGGGGGTGGCAATGAGCAGTTCTTC
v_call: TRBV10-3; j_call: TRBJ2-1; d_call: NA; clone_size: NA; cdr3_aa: CANPGEQFF; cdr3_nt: TGTGCCAACCCGGGAGAGCAGTTCTTC
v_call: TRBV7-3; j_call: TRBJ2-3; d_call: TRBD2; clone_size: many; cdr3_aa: CASSEGTNTDTQYF; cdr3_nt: TGTGCCAGCAGCGAGGGGACTAATACAGATACGCAGTATTTT
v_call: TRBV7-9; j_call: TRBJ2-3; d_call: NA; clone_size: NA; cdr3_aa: CASSTATDTQYF; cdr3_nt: TGTGCCAGCAGCACGGCCACAGATACGCAGTATTTT
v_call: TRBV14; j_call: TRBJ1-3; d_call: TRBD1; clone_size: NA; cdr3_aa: CASSHFPGGADTIYF; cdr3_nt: TGTGCCAGCAGCCACTTCCCAGGGGGCGCGGACACCATATATTTT
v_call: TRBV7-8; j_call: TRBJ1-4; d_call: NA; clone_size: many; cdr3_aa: CASSSRVGEKLFF; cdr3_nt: TGTGCCAGCAGCTCCCGTGTAGGGGAAAAACTGTTTTTT
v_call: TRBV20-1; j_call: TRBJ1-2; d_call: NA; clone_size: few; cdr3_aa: CSARESYYGYTF; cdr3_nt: TGCAGTGCTAGGGAGAGCTACTATGGCTACACCTTC
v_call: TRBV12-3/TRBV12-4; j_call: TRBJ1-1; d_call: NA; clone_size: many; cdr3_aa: CASSLTAMNTEAFF; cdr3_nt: TGTGCCAGCAGTTTAACAGCGATGAACACTGAAGCTTTCTTT
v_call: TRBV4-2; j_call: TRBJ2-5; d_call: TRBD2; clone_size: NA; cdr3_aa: CASSQESSGALMETQYF; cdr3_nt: TGTGCCAGCAGCCAAGAGTCTAGCGGGGCACTGATGGAGACCCAGTACTTC
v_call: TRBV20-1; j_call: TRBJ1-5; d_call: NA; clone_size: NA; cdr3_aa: CSARVWPGGTNQPQHF; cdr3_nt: TGCAGTGCTAGGGTTTGGCCTGGGGGCACCAATCAGCCCCAGCATTTT